Each of the 22 T cell receptor beta chains below was sequenced from the same sample in a study of human T cells and chemical hapten exposure. The sample's time point: patch test 2, 6 weeks after DPC sensitization. Treatment in this sample: therapeutic diphenylcyclopropenone sensitization with weekly scalp DPC. TCRdb redid the calling of the RACE reads with MiXCR, one entry per CDR3 protein. Among some 350,000 distinct CDR3 sequences listed, over 6% were seen once. The sequencing used whole blood, collected in connection with sensitization to the hapten diphenylcyclopropenone (DPC). All receptors come from a woman aged 18-29 years with alopecia areata. Some clones in this sample may be carry-over from other donors' samples.

This chain joins TRBV6-5 and TRBJ2-5, with 15 bases lining up with TRBD2. The CDR3 loop spans 17 amino acids. Germline V gene lookup returns CDR1 MNHEY and CDR2 SVGAGI. Trimming cost V 5 bases and J 0 bases; bases outside gene matches: 4. This CDR3 is CASSAGTSGGNQETQYF. Written as DNA, the CDR3 is TGTGCCAGCAGTGCCGGGACTAGCGGGGGGAACCAAGAGACCCAGTACTTC.

This clonotype occurred many times. The V call is TRBV21-1, the J call TRBJ1-2. TRBV21-1 is assigned pseudogene status. This CDR3 is 15 amino acids long. The CDR3 loop reads CASSKVNMENYGYTF. CDR3 DNA: TGTGCCAGCAGCAAAGTTAACATGGAAAACTATGGCTACACCTTC.

At least ten counts were recorded for this clonotype. Germline is not matched at one junction end, which may reflect a read error. The chain couples TRBV6-2 or TRBV6-3 to TRBJ2-4, with 13 bases lining up with TRBD2. The CDR3 is 14 residues long. Germline-derived CDR1 and CDR2 are MNHEY and SVGEGT. CDR3 loop: CASSYSSLAGGPHF. For the CDR3, the DNA is TGTGCCAGCAGTTACTCGTCACTAGCGGGGGGGCCGCACTTC.

This clonotype has just a few counts. This chain uses TRBV4-1 with TRBJ2-7; D unclear. The CDR3 contains 15 residues. The V end lost 0 bases, the J end lost 3 bases, and 12 bases lay between the germline ends. CDR1 and CDR2 from the germline V gene are MGHRA and YSYEKL. The CDR3 reads CASSQDEGIFYEQYF. The CDR3, as DNA: TGCGCCAGCAGCCAAGACGAAGGCATTTTCTACGAGCAGTACTTC.

The chain couples TRBV13 to TRBJ2-3; D may be TRBD1 or TRBD2 (5 bases each). Trimming removed 4 bases at V and 2 bases at J, with 13 bases between. CDR3 size: 15 residues. CDR1 and CDR2 from the germline V gene are PRHDT and FYEKMQ (reference sequence). CDR3 sequence reads: CASSSQGPITDTQYF. Written as DNA, the CDR3 is TGTGCCAGCAGCTCTCAGGGACCGATCACAGATACGCAGTATTTT.

This clonotype came up many times. The CDR3 region is CASSTQEGGAQYF. The CDR3, as DNA: TGCGCCAGCAGCACCCAGGAGGGTGGAGCCCAGTACTTC. The rearrangement uses TRBV4-1 and TRBJ2-5; TRBD2 might be the D (6 bases). From germline, CDR1 is MGHRA and CDR2 YSYEKL. V dropped 5 bases and J dropped 9 bases, with 16 bases sitting between them. The CDR3 runs to 13 residues.

This chain uses TRBV27 with TRBJ2-2; 7 positions match TRBD1. The CDR3 has 16 amino acids. After removal of 6 bases from V and 2 bases from J, the junction contained 9 bases not matched to a gene. Germline assignment: CDR1 MNHEY and CDR2 SMNVEV (reference sequence). Here the CDR3 DNA reads TGTGCCAGCAGCCCTACCGGGACAGATAACACCGGGGAGCTGTTTTTT. Its translation is CASSPTGTDNTGELFF.

The chain carries TRBV20-1 and TRBJ2-3; TRBD2 matches at 8 bases. The J segment lost 4 bases and the V segment lost 6 bases, leaving 15 bases of the junction unmatched. Germline lookup yields CDR1 DFQATT and CDR2 SNEGSKA (reference sequence). The CDR3 covers 16 residues. The CDR3 region is CSARGPGLGAPDTQYF. CDR3 coding DNA: TGCAGTGCCAGGGGACCGGGACTAGGGGCCCCAGATACGCAGTATTTT.

The chain combines TRBV20-1 with TRBJ1-2; the match to TRBD1 covers 8 bases. This CDR3 region has 16 residues. With 4 bases clipped from V and 0 bases from J, the junction kept 10 bases outside the gene matches. CDR1 and CDR2 from the germline V gene are DFQATT and SNEGSKA (reference sequence). The CDR3 region is CSATDRGERANYGYTF. CDR3 DNA: TGCAGTGCTACAGACAGGGGCGAACGAGCTAACTATGGCTACACCTTC.

There are many counts of this clonotype. V gene TRBV10-2 combines with J gene TRBJ2-2; D remains ambiguous. The V end lost 1 base, the J end lost 4 bases, and 10 bases lay between the germline ends. Germline CDR1 reads WSHSY; CDR2 reads SAAADI. CDR3 length: 15 amino acids. As DNA, the CDR3 is TGCGCCAGCAGTGAGTTCCTCGGTCTCACCGGGGAGCTGTTTTTT. It is translated as CASSEFLGLTGELFF.

This clonotype has a count of ten or more. The chain links TRBV5-1 to TRBJ1-6; D might be TRBD1 (5 bases). The CDR3 totals 13 residues. The V end lost 0 bases, the J end lost 9 bases, and 7 bases lay between the germline ends. CDR1 and CDR2 (germline): SGHRS, YFSETQ. The CDR3 coding sequence is TGCGCCAGCAGCTTGGGTCAGGGTTCACCCCTCCACTTT. Protein sequence: CASSLGQGSPLHF.

This clonotype showed up just a few times. This rearrangement joins TRBV6-5 to TRBJ2-3; D tentatively reads TRBD1 or TRBD2 (5 bases each). The V gene's germline CDR1 is MNHEY and CDR2 SVGAGI. The V and J ends lost 2 bases and 1 base respectively, with 10 bases between them. The CDR3 is 15 amino acids. CDR3 DNA sequence: TGTGCCAGCAGTTACGCCCGGGACGGCACAGATACGCAGTATTTT. Translation gives CASSYARDGTDTQYF.

This clonotype has a handful of counts. The V call is TRBV6-1, the J call TRBJ2-7, with TRBD1 matching 10 bases. The CDR3 totals 17 residues. Trimming cost V 6 bases and J 0 bases; bases outside gene matches: 11. The germline gives CDR1 MNHNS, CDR2 SASEGT. The CDR3 reads CASSASTGQGPSYEQYF. CDR3 DNA: TGTGCCAGCAGCGCATCGACGGGACAGGGGCCCTCCTACGAGCAGTACTTC.

The chain recombines TRBV2 with TRBJ1-1; D is perhaps TRBD1 (5 bases). The CDR3 consists of 12 residues. Germline V CDR1 and CDR2: SNHLY, FYNNEI. V gave up 5 bases and J gave up 11 bases, with 15 bases separating them. CDR3 DNA sequence: TGTGCCAGCAGTCCGTTGGGGCAAGAGGCTTTCTTT. This sequence encodes CASSPLGQEAFF. The variable domain in full, completed from reference TRBV2 and TRBJ1-1, reads EPEVTQTPSHQVTQMGQEVILRCVPISNHLYFYWYRQILGQKVEFLVSFYNNEISEKSEIFDDQFSVERPDGSNFTLKIRSTKLEDSAMYFCASSPLGQEAFFGQGTRLTVV.

The table lists this clonotype with many counts. This chain links TRBV4-3 with TRBJ1-1; D ambiguous. Trimming pared 0 bases from V and 7 bases from J, leaving 6 bases between. CDR1 and CDR2 (germline): LGHNA, YSLEER. The CDR3 has 12 residues. The chain's CDR3 is CASSQDSFEAFF. In nucleotides, the CDR3 is TGCGCCAGCAGCCAAGATTCGTTTGAAGCTTTCTTT.

A few counts support this clonotype. This rearrangement joins TRBV15 to TRBJ2-3; 10 nucleotides match TRBD2. Germline V gene lookup returns CDR1 LNHNV and CDR2 YYDKDF (reference sequence). The CDR3 spans 15 residues. Trimming took 1 base from V and 5 from J; bases not matched to a gene: 3. CDR3 in DNA: TGTGCCACCAGCAGAGGGGGACTAGCGTTAGATACGCAGTATTTT. Translation gives CATSRGGLALDTQYF. The full variable domain, completed using reference TRBV15 and TRBJ2-3, is DAMVIQNPRYQVTQFGKPVTLSCSQTLNHNVMYWYQQKSSQAPKLLFHYYDKDFNNEADTPDNFQSRRPNTSFCFLDIRSPGLGDTAMYLCATSRGGLALDTQYFGPGTRLTVL.

CDR3 in amino acids: CSANDAWGKDNQPQHF. The CDR3 nucleotides read TGCAGTGCTAATGATGCCTGGGGGAAGGACAATCAGCCCCAGCATTTT. This sequence joins TRBV20-1 and TRBJ1-5; possibly TRBD1 for D (5 bases). The CDR3 is 16 residues long. Between the trimmed V and J ends, which lost 4 bases and 3 bases, there was a span of 19 bases. Germline V gene data show CDR1 as DFQATT and CDR2 as SNEGSKA (reference sequence).

In its sample, this clonotype was seen a few times. V usage is TRBV4-1 and J usage is TRBJ1-3; D may be TRBD1 (5 bases). The V gene lost 4 bases and the J gene lost 4 bases, with 17 bases spanning the gap. Per germline, CDR1 MGHRA and CDR2 YSYEKL. The CDR3 spans 16 residues. CDR3: CASSLVLGGGGNTIYF. The CDR3 nucleotides read TGCGCCAGCAGCCTAGTCCTAGGCGGGGGAGGAAACACCATATATTTT.

The sample holds a few counts of this clonotype. The genes are TRBV20-1 and TRBJ2-3; D may be TRBD2 (5 bases). V was cut by 4 bases and J by 5 bases, with 19 bases left in between. This CDR3 spans 15 amino acids. Looked up from germline, CDR1 is DFQATT and CDR2 is SNEGSKA (reference sequence). The CDR3 DNA follows: TGCAGTGCTATCACCGCCCGGGGTATCCAAGATACGCAGTATTTT. It encodes CSAITARGIQDTQYF.

The rearrangement links TRBV7-2 to TRBJ2-3; maybe TRBD2 (6 bases). V shed 3 bases and J shed 1 base, with 14 bases lying between them. There are 16 residues in the CDR3. Per germline, CDR1 SGHTA and CDR2 FQGNSA. The CDR3 DNA reads as TGTGCCAGCAGCTTGGTGAGCGGGCTCGGCACAGATACGCAGTATTTT. Its translation is CASSLVSGLGTDTQYF.

This clonotype showed up many times. This chain connects TRBV7-9 to TRBJ2-1; D remains ambiguous. The CDR3 is 12 amino acids. Germline values: CDR1 SEHNR, CDR2 FQNEAQ (reference sequence). V lost 2 bases to trimming and J lost 6 bases, with 5 bases between them. This CDR3 reads CASSLSGNEQFF. CDR3 in DNA: TGTGCCAGCAGCTTATCCGGCAATGAGCAGTTCTTC.

The rearrangement joins TRBV18 to TRBJ2-3; 8 bases match TRBD2. The CDR3 has 14 amino acids. J was trimmed by 6 bases and V by 4 bases; bases with no gene match: 6. Germline lookup yields CDR1 KGHSH and CDR2 LQKENI. The CDR3 loop is CASSQREGSDTQYF. The CDR3, as DNA: TGTGCCAGCTCACAACGGGAGGGCTCGGATACGCAGTATTTT.